The sequence of this T cell receptor beta chain was determined in a study of blood T cell repertoires in COVID-19. Cohorts were based on clinical histories the participants reported. Within the 2 weeks before study entry, each person in the exposed group met a COVID-19 case. Germline V lookup: CDR1 LGHNT, CDR2 FRNRAP. Trimming removed 1 base at V and 3 bases at J, with 10 bases between. This CDR3 region has 15 residues. Original handling: Amplified reference gene primers provided the basis for estimating nucleated cell counts. Generated by immunoSEQ multiplex PCR, the TCRdb table keeps only in-frame clones and is missing some. The DNA was the basis for D and trimming; V, J and clone size are from that table. In the table there are around 200,000 clones, 70% to 90% of which are singletons.

V gene TRBV12-5 combines with J gene TRBJ1-3, with unresolved D. The sequenced material came from PBMCs or T cells enriched from blood (not recorded which). The origin of this receptor is a woman aged 25 to 39 who had been exposed to COVID-19. The CDR3 DNA reads TGTGCTAGTGGTTTGGGTGGCGGGGTTGGAAACACCATATATTTT. Amino acids: CASGLGGGVGNTIYF. The full variable domain, its missing parts supplied by reference TRBV12-5 and TRBJ1-3, is DARVTQTPRHKVTEMGQEVTMRCQPILGHNTVFWYRQTMMQGLELLAYFRNRAPLDDSGMPKDRFSAEMPDATLATLKIQPSEPRDSAVYFCASGLGGGVGNTIYFGEGSWLTVV.